Presented here are 3 T cell receptor beta chains from one specimen sequenced in a study of blood T cell repertoires in COVID-19. TCRdb keeps only in-frame clones here, not all; method: immunoSEQ multiplex PCR. The sample holds roughly 140,000 clones, roughly 84% seen once. The specimen was peripheral blood. The source is a man aged 55 to 70 with active or convalescent COVID-19.

V usage is TRBV15 and J usage is TRBJ1-5, with D maybe TRBD1 (6 bases). CDR1 is LNHNV and CDR2 is YYDKDF in the germline V gene (reference sequence). The CDR3 contains 14 residues. With 4 bases removed from V and 4 bases from J, the gap between germline ends came to 11 bases. The CDR3 DNA sequence: TGTGCCACCAGCAAGGGGGGGTCGAATCAGCCCCAGCATTTT. This gives the protein CATSKGGSNQPQHF.

There are a few counts of this clone. The V gene is TRBV6-5, the J gene TRBJ1-2; tentative D call: TRBD1 (5 bases). The CDR3 extends over 14 amino acids. V was trimmed by 4 bases and J by 7 bases, leaving 16 bases between them. Per the germline V gene, CDR1 is MNHEY and CDR2 is SVGAGI. This CDR3 reads CASSSPRIRVGYTF. Written as DNA, the CDR3 is TGTGCCAGCAGTTCCCCTAGAATCAGGGTTGGCTACACCTTC.

This sequence joins TRBV28 and TRBJ2-1; 12 nucleotides match TRBD1. CDR3 length: 16 amino acids. The germline gives CDR1 MDHEN, CDR2 SYDVKM. V was pared by 5 bases and J by 13 bases, with 15 bases of the junction left unmatched. CDR3 in amino acids: CASSQTGTGGSSKQFF. As DNA, the CDR3 is TGTGCCAGCAGTCAAACCGGGACAGGGGGCTCATCGAAACAGTTCTTC.